These T cell receptor beta chains were read from a single sample in a study of T-cell memory formation after mild COVID-19. A single record per CDR3 protein comes from TCRdb applying MiXCR to the 5' RACE reads. The table lists 200,000 to 250,000 distinct CDR3 sequences, approximately 15% of them singletons. Sequencing was carried out using PBMCs or a T cell subset sorted from them (not recorded which). These TCRs come from an adult woman who had mild COVID-19 (a few samples of this study predate the infection). Cell type and time point are not known. Both conserved end residues are part of each CDR3. D genes are given only for firm matches. Rows may omit the clone size; those that give it use once, few, many or a size class.

CDR3nt | CDR3aa | abundance | j_gene | v_gene | d_gene
TGTGCCAGCAGTTTTCTAGCGACCAAGGAGACCCAGTACTTC | CASSFLATKETQYF | few | TRBJ2-5 | TRBV12-3/TRBV12-4 | .
TGTGCCAGCAGTTTACCCAATGCCGGGCTAGCGGGAGTAGGCGGGGAGCTGTTTTTT | CASSLPNAGLAGVGGELFF | . | TRBJ2-2 | TRBV12-3/TRBV12-4 | TRBD2
TGTGCCAGCAGCTCACAGGGGGCCGGTAATGAAAAACTGTTTTTT | CASSSQGAGNEKLFF | . | TRBJ1-4 | TRBV7-9 | TRBD1
TGCAGTGCTAGAGAGGGGAGTCTCTACGAGCAGTACTTC | CSAREGSLYEQYF | few | TRBJ2-7 | TRBV20-1 | .
TGTGCCAGCAGTTATTTGGCCATTGGGGGCAATCATGCGGGACAGGGGATCGGTGAAGCTTTCTTT | CASSYLAIGGNHAGQGIGEAFF | . | TRBJ1-1 | TRBV6-2/TRBV6-3 | TRBD1
TGCGCCAGCAGCTTGACTCAGGTGAACACTGAAGCTTTCTTT | CASSLTQVNTEAFF | many | TRBJ1-1 | TRBV5-1 | .
TGTGCCAGCAGGAGTTTCCTCTCGACAGCAGGGACTGAAGCTTTCTTT | CASRSFLSTAGTEAFF | . | TRBJ1-1 | TRBV12-3/TRBV12-4 | .
TGTGCCAGCAGTAAAACAGGGATTGGGGAGACCCAGTACTTC | CASSKTGIGETQYF | . | TRBJ2-5 | TRBV2 | .
TGCGCCAGCAGCCCAAGTCGGGTTAACTATGGCTACACCTTC | CASSPSRVNYGYTF | . | TRBJ1-2 | TRBV5-1 | .
TGTGCCAGCTCCAGGACGGATATGAACACTGAAGCTTTCTTT | CASSRTDMNTEAFF | few | TRBJ1-1 | TRBV18 | .
TGTGCCAGCACCCTTACCACAGGGAACACTGAAGCTTTCTTT | CASTLTTGNTEAFF | . | TRBJ1-1 | TRBV12-3/TRBV12-4 | .
TGTGCCAGCAGCCTCCAAGGCCTGAGCAATCAGCCCCAGCATTTT | CASSLQGLSNQPQHF | many | TRBJ1-5 | TRBV6-5 | .
TGTGCCAGCAGCTTAGACTACACCAATCAGCCCCAGCATTTT | CASSLDYTNQPQHF | many | TRBJ1-5 | TRBV7-2 | .
TGTGCCAGCAGCCAAGCTCAAGCGGGGGGTACCTACGAGCAGTACTTC | CASSQAQAGGTYEQYF | many | TRBJ2-7 | TRBV4-2 | TRBD2
TGCAGCGTTGAATGGGGGGCTGGAGAGACCCAGTACTTC | CSVEWGAGETQYF | . | TRBJ2-5 | TRBV29-1 | .
TGTGCCAGCACCTTTAGGGGACAGAGCTCCTATAATTCACCCCTCCACTTT | CASTFRGQSSYNSPLHF | few | TRBJ1-6 | TRBV6-1 | TRBD1
TGTGCCAGCAGTTTAAGCCTCTCCTACAATGAGCAGTTCTTC | CASSLSLSYNEQFF | . | TRBJ2-1 | TRBV12-3/TRBV12-4 | .
TGTGCCAGCAGCTGGGGACGGGACACTGAAGCTTTCTTT | CASSWGRDTEAFF | many | TRBJ1-1 | TRBV7-8 | .
TGCAGTGCTAGATTATCTCCGGGACTTACCTACGCAGAGCAGTACTTC | CSARLSPGLTYAEQYF | . | TRBJ2-7 | TRBV20-1 | .
TGTGCCCCAAGTAATTGGGTCCCTAACACTGAAGCTTTCTTT | CAPSNWVPNTEAFF | . | TRBJ1-1 | TRBV12-3/TRBV12-4 | .
TGTGCCAGCAGCTTGGGTCAGGGGGGCCAGGCTGAAGCTTTCTTT | CASSLGQGGQAEAFF | . | TRBJ1-1 | TRBV7-8 | TRBD1
TGTGCCAGCAGCCCGGGACTATTTGCCCATGAGACCCAGTACTTC | CASSPGLFAHETQYF | few | TRBJ2-5 | TRBV12-3/TRBV12-4 | TRBD2
TGTGCCAGCAGTTTAGGTCCCGGGGCGCTGTTTTTT | CASSLGPGALFF | . | TRBJ2-2 | TRBV12-3/TRBV12-4 | .
TGTGCCAGCAGTCCCTTCAAAGAGACCCAGTACTTC | CASSPFKETQYF | . | TRBJ2-5 | TRBV28 | .
TGCGCCAGCAGCCAAGATACCTTTGCAGCAACCTACGAGCAGTACTTC | CASSQDTFAATYEQYF | . | TRBJ2-7 | TRBV4-3 | .
TGTGCCAGCTACAGGGGGCCCTACGAGCAGTACTTC | CASYRGPYEQYF | . | TRBJ2-7 | TRBV6-1 | TRBD1
TGTGCCAGCAGTGTAACCGGGACGAACAATGAGCAGTTCTTC | CASSVTGTNNEQFF | few | TRBJ2-1 | TRBV12-3/TRBV12-4 | .
TGTGCCAGCAGCGTTGGTTTACGCACAGATACGCAGTATTTT | CASSVGLRTDTQYF | . | TRBJ2-3 | TRBV9 | .
TGCAGCGTTGTCGGGGGGATGAACACTGAAGCTTTCTTT | CSVVGGMNTEAFF | few | TRBJ1-1 | TRBV29-1 | .